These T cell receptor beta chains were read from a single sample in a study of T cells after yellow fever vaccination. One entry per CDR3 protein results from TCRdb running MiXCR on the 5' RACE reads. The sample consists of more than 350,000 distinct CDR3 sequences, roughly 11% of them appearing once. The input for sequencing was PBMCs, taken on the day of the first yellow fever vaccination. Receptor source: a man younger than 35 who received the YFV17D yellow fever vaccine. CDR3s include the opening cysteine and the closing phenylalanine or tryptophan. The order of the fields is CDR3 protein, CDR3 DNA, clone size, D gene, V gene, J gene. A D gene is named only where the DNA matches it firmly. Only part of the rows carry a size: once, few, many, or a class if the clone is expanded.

CDR3 protein: CAISESAQVSSYEQYF
CDR3 DNA: TGTGCCATCAGTGAGTCGGCGCAGGTCAGCTCCTACGAGCAGTACTTC
clone size: many
D gene: .
V gene: TRBV10-3
J gene: TRBJ2-7

CDR3 protein: CASSQVSGSVSYEQYF
CDR3 DNA: TGCGCCAGCAGCCAAGTATCGGGGTCCGTCTCCTACGAGCAGTACTTC
clone size: .
D gene: .
V gene: TRBV4-1
J gene: TRBJ2-7

CDR3 protein: CARGAHLALTDTQYF
CDR3 DNA: TGTGCCAGAGGGGCCCACCTGGCTCTCACAGATACGCAGTATTTT
clone size: many
D gene: .
V gene: TRBV7-2
J gene: TRBJ2-3

CDR3 protein: CSAPSGTSGGAFTDTQYF
CDR3 DNA: TGCAGTGCTCCCTCTGGGACTAGCGGGGGGGCTTTTACAGATACGCAGTATTTT
clone size: many
D gene: TRBD2
V gene: TRBV20-1
J gene: TRBJ2-3

CDR3 protein: CASSESDRFWEQFF
CDR3 DNA: TGCGCCAGCAGTGAGTCGGACAGGTTCTGGGAGCAGTTCTTC
clone size: .
D gene: TRBD1
V gene: TRBV10-2
J gene: TRBJ2-1

CDR3 protein: CASSSRAGPSSYNEQFF
CDR3 DNA: TGTGCCAGCAGCTCCCGAGCGGGGCCGAGCTCCTACAATGAGCAGTTCTTC
clone size: many
D gene: TRBD2
V gene: TRBV7-8
J gene: TRBJ2-1

CDR3 protein: CASSAGRGTGVYEQYF
CDR3 DNA: TGTGCCAGCAGCGCGGGACGGGGGACAGGCGTTTACGAGCAGTACTTC
clone size: few
D gene: TRBD1
V gene: TRBV7-2
J gene: TRBJ2-7

CDR3 protein: CASSVDETDQETQYF
CDR3 DNA: TGTGCCAGCAGCGTAGACGAGACAGACCAAGAGACCCAGTACTTC
clone size: .
D gene: .
V gene: TRBV9
J gene: TRBJ2-5

CDR3 protein: CSAGSPTQHSGANVLTF
CDR3 DNA: TGCAGTGCCGGGTCGCCGACACAACATTCTGGGGCCAACGTCCTGACTTTC
clone size: few
D gene: .
V gene: TRBV20-1
J gene: TRBJ2-6

CDR3 protein: CSARQAMLQETQYF
CDR3 DNA: TGCAGTGCGAGACAGGCGATGTTACAAGAGACCCAGTACTTC
clone size: .
D gene: .
V gene: TRBV20-1
J gene: TRBJ2-5

CDR3 protein: CASSFIWGNDGTQYF
CDR3 DNA: TGTGCCAGCAGCTTTATTTGGGGGAATGACGGGACCCAGTACTTC
clone size: many
D gene: .
V gene: TRBV7-2
J gene: TRBJ2-5

CDR3 protein: CASSLSGGHSTDTQYF
CDR3 DNA: TGTGCCAGCAGCCTTAGCGGGGGGCACTCCACAGATACGCAGTATTTT
clone size: few
D gene: TRBD2
V gene: TRBV4-2
J gene: TRBJ2-3

CDR3 protein: CASSHHGSGGQRNPDTQYF
CDR3 DNA: TGTGCCAGCAGCCACCACGGCAGCGGGGGGCAGCGGAATCCAGATACGCAGTATTTT
clone size: .
D gene: TRBD2
V gene: TRBV4-2
J gene: TRBJ2-3

CDR3 protein: CASSWGQLYEQYF
CDR3 DNA: TGTGCCAGCAGTTGGGGACAACTCTACGAGCAGTACTTC
clone size: .
D gene: .
V gene: TRBV27
J gene: TRBJ2-7

CDR3 protein: CSVVGGAGENIQYF
CDR3 DNA: TGCAGCGTTGTAGGCGGGGCTGGGGAAAACATTCAGTACTTC
clone size: .
D gene: .
V gene: TRBV29-1
J gene: TRBJ2-4

CDR3 protein: CASRLNPGRQRLETQYF
CDR3 DNA: TGTGCCAGCAGATTGAACCCCGGACGACAGCGCTTAGAGACCCAGTACTTC
clone size: .
D gene: .
V gene: TRBV5-6
J gene: TRBJ2-5

CDR3 protein: CASSRTGRRDNSPLHF
CDR3 DNA: TGTGCCAGCAGCAGGACAGGGAGAAGAGATAATTCACCCCTCCACTTT
clone size: .
D gene: TRBD1
V gene: TRBV7-3
J gene: TRBJ1-6

CDR3 protein: CASSQDPTVNQPQHF
CDR3 DNA: TGCGCCAGCAGCCAAGACCCGACAGTCAATCAGCCCCAGCATTTT
clone size: many
D gene: .
V gene: TRBV4-3
J gene: TRBJ1-5

CDR3 protein: CASSGDGGYEQYF
CDR3 DNA: TGTGCCAGCAGCGGGGATGGGGGCTACGAGCAGTACTTC
clone size: few
D gene: .
V gene: TRBV3-1
J gene: TRBJ2-7

CDR3 protein: CASSSRTSSYEQYF
CDR3 DNA: TGTGCCAGCAGCTCCCGGACTAGCTCCTACGAGCAGTACTTC
clone size: few
D gene: TRBD2
V gene: TRBV12-3/TRBV12-4
J gene: TRBJ2-7

CDR3 protein: CASSQDWGLAGAETQYF
CDR3 DNA: TGTGCCAGCAGCCAGGACTGGGGACTAGCGGGGGCGGAGACCCAGTACTTC
clone size: few
D gene: TRBD2
V gene: TRBV4-2
J gene: TRBJ2-5

CDR3 protein: CASTPQGGPWGDTQYF
CDR3 DNA: TGTGCCAGTACCCCACAAGGGGGGCCCTGGGGAGATACGCAGTATTTT
clone size: .
D gene: .
V gene: TRBV19
J gene: TRBJ2-3

CDR3 protein: CASSGDKNTEAFF
CDR3 DNA: TGTGCCAGCTCAGGAGACAAGAACACTGAAGCTTTCTTT
clone size: many
D gene: .
V gene: TRBV18
J gene: TRBJ1-1

CDR3 protein: CASSQDALGGSYNEQFF
CDR3 DNA: TGTGCCAGCAGCCAAGATGCTCTCGGGGGATCCTACAATGAGCAGTTCTTC
clone size: few
D gene: .
V gene: TRBV4-2
J gene: TRBJ2-1

CDR3 protein: CASSLTSAGIQTQYF
CDR3 DNA: TGTGCCAGCAGTTTAACTAGCGCTGGTATACAGACCCAGTACTTC
clone size: .
D gene: TRBD2
V gene: TRBV28
J gene: TRBJ2-5

CDR3 protein: CASSIPGAPYGYTF
CDR3 DNA: TGTGCCAGCAGCATCCCCGGGGCCCCCTATGGCTACACCTTC
clone size: many
D gene: .
V gene: TRBV11-2
J gene: TRBJ1-2

CDR3 protein: CASSLGPDRPAFF
CDR3 DNA: TGTGCCAGCAGCTTAGGGCCGGACAGGCCGGCTTTCTTT
clone size: .
D gene: TRBD1
V gene: TRBV11-3
J gene: TRBJ1-1

CDR3 protein: CASSLEASWFLETQYF
CDR3 DNA: TGTGCCAGCAGCTTGGAAGCTAGCTGGTTTTTAGAGACCCAGTACTTC
clone size: few
D gene: .
V gene: TRBV5-6
J gene: TRBJ2-5

CDR3 protein: CSALGSSGNTIYF
CDR3 DNA: TGCAGTGCCCTCGGGAGCTCTGGAAACACCATATATTTT
clone size: few
D gene: .
V gene: TRBV20-1
J gene: TRBJ1-3